This TCR beta chain was captured by sequencing in a study of shared clonotypes between healthy human individuals. V was pared by 3 bases and J by 4 bases, with 9 bases of the junction left unmatched. The CDR3 runs to 15 residues. CDR1 is SGDLS, CDR2 YYNGEE, per germline. Study-wide results and caveats: Shared across several donors were around 5% of the naive CD4 clonotypes. Non-shared clonotypes displayed generation probabilities falling below those of clonotypes present in all four donors. Naive subsets typically showed greater estimated richness than memory subsets.

On this clone itself: Antigen: not known.

Genomic DNA of each subset was evenly split across several immunoSEQ plates. Sequencing was performed with immunoSEQ multiplex PCR; in TCRdb, only in-frame clones are kept and a portion is missing. This table has over a million clones, approximately 70% appearing once. The sequence derives from a man between 18 and 35 years old in good health. Sequencing was performed on memory CD4+ T cells sorted from blood. Described subset: CD45RA-negative fraction. V is TRBV9 and J is TRBJ1-2; 7 bases line up with TRBD1. CDR3 amino acids: CASSAGDSMAYGYTF. CDR3 DNA: TGTGCCAGCAGCGCAGGGGACAGTATGGCCTATGGCTACACCTTC.